The source of this T cell receptor beta chain is a study of cytomegalovirus exposure and HLA in healthy donors. Study-level results: Among the sequence variants, a highly shared cluster was likely an artifact of sequencing. In vitro work confirmed that three CMV-associated chains recognize CMV antigens. The dataset shows that most TCR sequences were rare, while some public TCRs occurred in many donors. A later analysis linked a missense DCLRE1C variant to TCR beta V- and J-gene trimming.

Note on this clone: Its antigen remains unknown.

The J segment lost 5 bases and the V segment lost 1 base, leaving 7 bases of the junction unmatched. The germline V gene encodes CDR1 LNHNV and CDR2 YYDKDF (reference sequence). The CDR3 has 16 residues. PCR used 60 Vbeta primers and 13 Jbeta primers. Using immunoSEQ multiplex PCR, the repertoire was profiled, and TCRdb retains in-frame clones only, with some absent. The sample includes roughly 200,000 clones, over 65% of them seen just once. Material: PBMCs. The chain uses TRBV15 and TRBJ2-3; 9 nucleotides match TRBD1. The receptor was isolated from a man aged 18 to 29 in good health and CMV-seronegative. CDR3 nucleotides: TGTGCCACCAGCAGAGCGGGACGGACAGGGGAAGATACGCAGTATTTT. As protein: CATSRAGRTGEDTQYF.